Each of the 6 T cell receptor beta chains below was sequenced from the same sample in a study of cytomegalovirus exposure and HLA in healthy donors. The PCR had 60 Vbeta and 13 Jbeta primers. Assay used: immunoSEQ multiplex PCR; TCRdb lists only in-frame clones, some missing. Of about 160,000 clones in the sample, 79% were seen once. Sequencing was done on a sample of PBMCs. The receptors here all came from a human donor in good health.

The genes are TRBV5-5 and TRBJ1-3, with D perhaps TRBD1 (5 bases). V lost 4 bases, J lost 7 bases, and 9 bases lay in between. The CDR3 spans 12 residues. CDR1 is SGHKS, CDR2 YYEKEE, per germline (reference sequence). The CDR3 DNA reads TGTGCCAGCAGCCCGTGGGGCAACACCATATATTTT. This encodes CASSPWGNTIYF.

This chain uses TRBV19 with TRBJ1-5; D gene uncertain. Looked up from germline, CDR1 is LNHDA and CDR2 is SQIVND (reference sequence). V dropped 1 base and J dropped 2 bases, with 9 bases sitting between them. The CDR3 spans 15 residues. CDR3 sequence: CASSIVGEGNQPQHF. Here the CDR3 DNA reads TGTGCCAGTAGTATAGTCGGAGAAGGCAATCAGCCCCAGCATTTT. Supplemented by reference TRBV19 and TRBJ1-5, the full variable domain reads DGGITQSPKYLFRKEGQNVTLSCEQNLNHDAMYWYRQDPGQGLRLIYYSQIVNDFQKGDIAEGYSVSREKKESFPLTVTSAQKNPTAFYLCASSIVGEGNQPQHFGDGTRLSIL.

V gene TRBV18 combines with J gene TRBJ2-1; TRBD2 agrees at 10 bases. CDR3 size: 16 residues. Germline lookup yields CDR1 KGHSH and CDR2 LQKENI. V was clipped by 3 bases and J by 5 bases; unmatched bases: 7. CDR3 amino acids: CASSPLAGGRDNEQFF. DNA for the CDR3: TGTGCCAGCTCACCTTTAGCGGGAGGCAGGGACAATGAGCAGTTCTTC.

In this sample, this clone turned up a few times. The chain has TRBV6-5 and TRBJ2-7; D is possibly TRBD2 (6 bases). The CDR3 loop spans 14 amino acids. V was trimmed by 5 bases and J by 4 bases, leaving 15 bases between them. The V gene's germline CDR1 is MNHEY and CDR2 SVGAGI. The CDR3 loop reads CASSRTSRAYEQYF. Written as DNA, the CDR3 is TGTGCCAGCAGTCGTACTAGCAGGGCTTACGAGCAGTACTTC.

For the CDR3, the DNA is TGTGCCAGCAGTTCTGGGACAGGGGATGGCTACACCTTC. Translated: CASSSGTGDGYTF. This sequence joins TRBV6-6 and TRBJ1-2; the match to TRBD1 covers 10 bases. The germline V gene encodes CDR1 MNHNY and CDR2 SVGAGI (reference sequence). The CDR3 sequence is 13 residues long. Trimming took 4 bases from V and 6 from J; bases not matched to a gene: 2.

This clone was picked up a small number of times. CDR3 nucleotide sequence: TGTGCCAGCAGTGTCAGGGGCGAAAATTACGAGCAGTACTTC. Residues: CASSVRGENYEQYF. The chain couples TRBV2 to TRBJ2-7; a weak D match, TRBD1 (6 bases). The germline V gene has CDR1 SNHLY and CDR2 FYNNEI. The CDR3 has 14 residues. The ends were cut back, 4 bases at V and 4 bases at J, with 14 bases in the middle.